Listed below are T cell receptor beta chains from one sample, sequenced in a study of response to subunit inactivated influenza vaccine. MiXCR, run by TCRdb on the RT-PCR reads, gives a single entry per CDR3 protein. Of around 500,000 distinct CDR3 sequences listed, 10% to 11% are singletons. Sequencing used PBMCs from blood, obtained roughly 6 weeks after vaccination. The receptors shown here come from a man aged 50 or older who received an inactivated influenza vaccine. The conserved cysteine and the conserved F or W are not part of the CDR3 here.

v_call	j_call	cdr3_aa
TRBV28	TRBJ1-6	ASSLWGRNNSPLH
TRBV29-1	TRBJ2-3	SVGVGGRSDTQY
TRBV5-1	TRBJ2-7	ASRLLTGSATYEQY
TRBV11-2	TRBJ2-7	ASSLYLSGGGLTYEQY
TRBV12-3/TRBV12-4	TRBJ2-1	ASSLRTASYNEQF
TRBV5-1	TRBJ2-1	ASSLATDRGDEQF
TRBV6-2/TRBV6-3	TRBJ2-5	ASSLLAGALSQY
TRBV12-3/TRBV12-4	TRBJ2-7	ASSSRQGTYPSFYEQY
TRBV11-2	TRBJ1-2	ASSLSPKTGGYYGYT
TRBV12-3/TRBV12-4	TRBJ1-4	ASSFVSEKLF
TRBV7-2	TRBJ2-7	ASSSTPRVGEQY
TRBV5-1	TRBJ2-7	ASSLALTGNEQY
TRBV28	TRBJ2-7	ASSLSSLADEQY
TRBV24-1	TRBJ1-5	ATSDSSSLNQPQH
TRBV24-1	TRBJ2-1	ATSVGQLNNEQF
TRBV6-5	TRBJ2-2	ASSYQTRTNTGELF
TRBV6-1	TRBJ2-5	ASRPGQGGFRETQY
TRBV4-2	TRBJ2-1	ASSQDPGQGDNEQF
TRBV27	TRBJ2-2	ASSLWGAGVNNGELF
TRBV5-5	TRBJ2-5	ASSSDGQGGETQY
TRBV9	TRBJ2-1	ASSVGLAGGNEQF
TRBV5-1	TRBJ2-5	ASSLGGDFQETQY
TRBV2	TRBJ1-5	ASSGDSLGAQH
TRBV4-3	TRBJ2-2	ASSPRLELGGTGTGELF
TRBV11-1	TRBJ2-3	ASSPRTRTSERADTQY
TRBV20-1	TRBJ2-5	SAPVQGRLETQY
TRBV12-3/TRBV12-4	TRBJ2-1	ASSFSRNSYNEQF
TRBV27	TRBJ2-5	ASREGLKETQY
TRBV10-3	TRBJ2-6	AISAARLAGAPGANVLT
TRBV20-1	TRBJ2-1	SARGAGSSYNEQF
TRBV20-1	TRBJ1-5	SAREAGGVHQPQH
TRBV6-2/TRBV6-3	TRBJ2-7	ASSYSTQGVY
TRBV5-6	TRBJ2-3	ASSLGATQY
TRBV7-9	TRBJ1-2	ASSSGQGFLDGYT
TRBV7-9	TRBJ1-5	ASSLAGVGPQPQH
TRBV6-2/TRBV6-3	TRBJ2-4	ASSLLGQRENIQY
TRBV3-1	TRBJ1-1	ASSQVGGTGYF
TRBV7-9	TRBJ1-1	ASSSTVAAAF
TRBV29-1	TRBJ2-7	SVEGLGAGDIYEQY
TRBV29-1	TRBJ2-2	SVEDRGIGELF
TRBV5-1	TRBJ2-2	ASSLAPGELF
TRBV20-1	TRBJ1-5	SAGRGSNQPQH
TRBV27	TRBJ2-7	ASRRNSGTIGEQY
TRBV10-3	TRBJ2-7	AIGTSGRGPESEQY
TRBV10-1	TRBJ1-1	ASRMDRRAF
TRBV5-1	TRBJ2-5	ASNSGGLAHKETQY
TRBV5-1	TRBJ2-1	ASRIQGVNEQF
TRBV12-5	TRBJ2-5	ASARGLANWGETQY
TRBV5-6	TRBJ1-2	ASSLVDVGYGYT
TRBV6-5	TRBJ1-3	ASSLTSPGGSSGNTIY